The clone carrying this T cell receptor beta chain was detected once. Its antigen is still unknown. This sample stems from a study of regulatory T cells in long-lasting Graves disease. Trimming removed 2 bases from V and 8 bases from J, with 16 bases in between. The V gene's germline CDR1 is SGHTA and CDR2 FQGTGA. The CDR3 runs to 15 residues. Sequencing libraries for TCR beta were prepared with iRepertoire HTBI primers and Arm-PCR of CDR3 regions. TCRdb passed the multiplex PCR reads through MiXCR, listing each CDR3 protein once. Here the sample spans 200,000 to 300,000 distinct CDR3 sequences, 20% to 25% being singletons. Noted time point: newly diagnosed GD, antithyroid drugs for less than 3 months. PBMC RNA was the source of the TCR library. Study conclusions and caveats: Among the persistent patients, 2,741 public clonotypes were shared, more than the 850 to 1,000 shared among new patients. Persistent cases of Graves' showed reduced TCR diversity relative to newly diagnosed patients.

The sequence was obtained from a female donor with Graves disease. The V and J genes are TRBV7-3 and TRBJ2-1; D perhaps matches TRBD2 (6 bases). The sample was peripheral blood mononuclear cells (PBMCs), taken at new diagnosis, from a patient treated with antithyroid drugs. CDR3 protein: CASSLWSGGAHEQFF. As DNA, the CDR3 is TGTGCCAGCAGCTTATGGAGTGGAGGGGCCCATGAGCAGTTCTTC.